The rows below give T cell receptor beta chains drawn from one sample of a study of T cell repertoires in cytomegalovirus infection. TCRdb reprocessed the reads via MiXCR and lists one record per CDR3 protein. The sample holds roughly 500,000 distinct CDR3 sequences, roughly 34% seen once. Their recognized antigens are unknown. The sample in question was cultured PBMCs, obtained from culture after CMV antigen stimulation. Receptors originate from a human donor in good health (CMV status not recorded). Some clones in this sample may be carry-over from other donors' samples. Both conserved end residues are part of each CDR3.

J: TRBJ2-3
V: TRBV4-3
CDR3: CASSQDRVSGRFTDTQYF

J: TRBJ2-1
V: TRBV5-1
CDR3: CASSSQRGRGGNHNEQFF

J: TRBJ1-5
V: TRBV19
CDR3: CASSISRQGAPNQPQHF

J: TRBJ2-1
V: TRBV7-2
CDR3: CASSRIGSGGYNEQFF

J: TRBJ1-5
V: TRBV18
CDR3: CASSPGQQQPQHF

J: TRBJ1-1
V: TRBV12-3/TRBV12-4
CDR3: CASRGPMNTEAFF

J: TRBJ2-1
V: TRBV6-5
CDR3: CASSRGRLSYNEQFF

J: TRBJ2-1
V: TRBV7-8
CDR3: CASSSRLAGFSYNEQFF

J: TRBJ2-1
V: TRBV11-2
CDR3: CASSPLAGASNEQFF

J: TRBJ1-3
V: TRBV19
CDR3: CASIGPGSGNTIYF

J: TRBJ2-7
V: TRBV12-3/TRBV12-4
CDR3: CASSSGAREQYF

J: TRBJ1-4
V: TRBV7-1
CDR3: CASSLLQDEKLFF

J: TRBJ2-1
V: TRBV7-6
CDR3: CASSLRPVADNEQFF

J: TRBJ2-3
V: TRBV13
CDR3: CASSLGPWTQSDTQYF

J: TRBJ2-1
V: TRBV4-1
CDR3: CASSQDPSSRYNEQFF

J: TRBJ1-2
V: TRBV7-9
CDR3: CASSLSGTGAGGYTF

J: TRBJ1-4
V: TRBV5-1
CDR3: CASSLGSSSNEKLFF

J: TRBJ2-3
V: TRBV9
CDR3: CASSTRGLADTSTDTQYF

J: TRBJ2-5
V: TRBV19
CDR3: CASSIGGGLGETQYF

J: TRBJ2-3
V: TRBV15
CDR3: CATSSNRGFNTDTQYF

J: TRBJ1-5
V: TRBV19
CDR3: CASGRVQTNQPQHF

J: TRBJ2-5
V: TRBV7-8
CDR3: CASSFLAGQGMGETQYF

J: TRBJ2-3
V: TRBV6-2/TRBV6-3
CDR3: CASSRTSGMADTQYF

J: TRBJ2-2
V: TRBV11-3
CDR3: CASSSATGELFF

J: TRBJ2-6
V: TRBV7-4
CDR3: CASSSRPVSGANVLTF

J: TRBJ2-2
V: TRBV7-2
CDR3: CASSSSGTSVTGELFF

J: TRBJ2-1
V: TRBV10-3
CDR3: CAISGEQGGAEQFF

J: TRBJ2-7
V: TRBV28
CDR3: CASSSGLAPGF

J: TRBJ2-1
V: TRBV19
CDR3: CASSWGTVSYNEQFF

J: TRBJ2-1
V: TRBV7-3
CDR3: CASSLITGNNEQFF

J: TRBJ2-3
V: TRBV10-3
CDR3: CAISGTSGIRGQYF

J: TRBJ1-1
V: TRBV25-1
CDR3: CASSGTGLGAEAFF

J: TRBJ2-1
V: TRBV7-2
CDR3: CASSVYNERFF

J: TRBJ2-3
V: TRBV4-1
CDR3: CASSQGFGSTTDTQYF